This paragraph reports one T cell receptor beta chain. Measured with immunoSEQ multiplex PCR; TCRdb has only the in-frame clones, and not every one. The sample has roughly 100,000 clones; about 91% are singletons. This sample was taken from a study of blood T cell repertoires in COVID-19. Looking at the study overall: Collection of acute and convalescent COVID-19 samples took place in the United States, Italy and Spain. In each case, the material was cDNA or gDNA derived from T cells, B-cell-depleted T cells, or PBMCs.

The CDR3 runs 13 residues. V gave up 8 bases and J gave up 7 bases; unmatched junction bases: 8. In germline, CDR1 is MGHDK, CDR2 SYGVNS. Sequencing was performed on peripheral blood. The receptor was derived from a human donor in a cohort sampled during active COVID-19. This chain links TRBV25-1 with TRBJ1-2; 9 bases fit TRBD1. The CDR3 DNA follows: TGTGCCAGCTCACCGGGACAGGGAATTGGCTACACCTTC. Translating it yields CASSPGQGIGYTF.